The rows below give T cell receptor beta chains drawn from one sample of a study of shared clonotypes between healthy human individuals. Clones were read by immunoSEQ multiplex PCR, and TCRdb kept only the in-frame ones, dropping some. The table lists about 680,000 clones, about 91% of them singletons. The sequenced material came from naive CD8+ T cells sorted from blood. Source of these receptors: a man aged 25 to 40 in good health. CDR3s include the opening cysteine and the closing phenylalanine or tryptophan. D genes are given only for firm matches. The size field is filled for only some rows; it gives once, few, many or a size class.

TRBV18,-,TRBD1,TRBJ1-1,TGTGCCAGCTCACCCCCGGGACAGGGGAACACTGAAGCTTTCTTT,CASSPPGQGNTEAFF
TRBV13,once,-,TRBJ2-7,TGTGCCAGCAGCAGGGACTCTCTTTACGAGCAGTACTTC,CASSRDSLYEQYF
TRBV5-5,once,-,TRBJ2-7,TGTGCCAGCAGCTCCAAGGTGGCACGAGAGCAGTACTTC,CASSSKVAREQYF
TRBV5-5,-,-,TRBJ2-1,TGTGCCAGCAGCCTGAACTGGGAGCGCTACAATGAGCAGTTCTTC,CASSLNWERYNEQFF
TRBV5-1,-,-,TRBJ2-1,TGCGCCAGCAGCTTTCAGGGCTCCTACAATGAGCAGTTCTTC,CASSFQGSYNEQFF
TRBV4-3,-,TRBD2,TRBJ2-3,TGCGCCAGCAGCCAAGGAATGGCGGGAGCCACAGATACGCAGTATTTT,CASSQGMAGATDTQYF
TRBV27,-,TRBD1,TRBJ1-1,TGTGCCAGCACGACAGGGGGAAGGACTGAAGCTTTCTTT,CASTTGGRTEAFF
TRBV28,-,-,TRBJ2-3,TGTGCCAGCAGTTTTACGGATACGCAGTATTTT,CASSFTDTQYF
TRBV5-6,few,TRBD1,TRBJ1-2,TGTGCCAGCAGTTACTTGCAGGGGGCAGGCTACACCTTC,CASSYLQGAGYTF
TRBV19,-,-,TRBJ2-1,TGTGCCAGTAGCAAAGGCAATGAGCAGTTCTTC,CASSKGNEQFF
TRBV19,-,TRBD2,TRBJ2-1,TGTGCCAGTAAGGAGCGGGAGGGCCATAGTGAGCAGTTCTTC,CASKEREGHSEQFF
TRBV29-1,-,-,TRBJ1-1,TGCAGCGTTGTGGGACAGAACACTGAAGCTTTCTTT,CSVVGQNTEAFF
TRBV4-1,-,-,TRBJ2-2,TGCGCCAGCACCGAATTGCCGAACACCGGGGAGCTGTTTTTT,CASTELPNTGELFF
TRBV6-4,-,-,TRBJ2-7,TGTGCCAGCAGCGCCGGGCCGACCTACGAGCAGTACTTC,CASSAGPTYEQYF
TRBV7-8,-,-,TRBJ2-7,TGTGCCAGCAGCTTAGAGTTCGACGAGCAGTACTTC,CASSLEFDEQYF
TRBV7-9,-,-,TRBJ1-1,TGTGCCAGCAGCTTAGCTCCCTTCCTGTCGGCTTTCTTT,CASSLAPFLSAFF
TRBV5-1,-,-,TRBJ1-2,TGCGCCAGCAGCTTCGGTCCCACCCAAACCTTAAACTATGGCTACACCTTC,CASSFGPTQTLNYGYTF
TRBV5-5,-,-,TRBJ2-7,TGTGCCAGCAGCATATCCGGGACACTCACCTACGAGCAGTACTTC,CASSISGTLTYEQYF
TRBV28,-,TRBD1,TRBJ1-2,TGTGCCAGCAGTTTATGGGTGACAGGGGCTAACTATGGCTACACCTTC,CASSLWVTGANYGYTF
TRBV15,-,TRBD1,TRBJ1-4,TGTGCCACCCTCACCTCGAAGACAGGGGCCAAGGTGGCTAATGAAAAACTGTTTTTT,CATLTSKTGAKVANEKLFF
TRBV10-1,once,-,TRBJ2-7,TGCGCCAGCAGTGCCCGGACTGGCTACGAGCAGTACTTC,CASSARTGYEQYF
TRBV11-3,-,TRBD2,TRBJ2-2,TGTGCCAGCAGCTTAGCCCCGGGACTAGAGTCCTCCGGGGAGCTGTTTTTT,CASSLAPGLESSGELFF
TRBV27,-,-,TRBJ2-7,TGTGCCAGCAGTTTTTCTGGCGAGCAGTACTTC,CASSFSGEQYF
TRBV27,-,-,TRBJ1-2,TGTGCCAGCAGTCCCAGACAGGAAGTCTATGGCTACACCTTC,CASSPRQEVYGYTF
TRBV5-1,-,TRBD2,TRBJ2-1,TGCGCCAGCAGCTCGGGACTAGCGATTGTCAATGAGCAGTTCTTC,CASSSGLAIVNEQFF
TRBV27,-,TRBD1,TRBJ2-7,TGTGCCAGCAGCCCGGGACAGGGGAACTACGAGCAGTACTTC,CASSPGQGNYEQYF
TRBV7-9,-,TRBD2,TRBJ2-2,TGTGCCAGCGCGACTACTAGCGGGAGGCCCGGGGAGCTGTTTTTT,CASATTSGRPGELFF
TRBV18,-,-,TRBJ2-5,TGTGCCAGCTCCACCCAAGATACGACCACCGAGGGGGAGACCCAGTACTTC,CASSTQDTTTEGETQYF
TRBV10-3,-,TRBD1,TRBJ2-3,TGTGCCATCAGCCAGACAGGGTCAGGAGATACGCAGTATTTT,CAISQTGSGDTQYF
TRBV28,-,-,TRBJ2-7,TGTGCCAGCAGGCCGGACTGGGAGTCCGAGCAGTACTTC,CASRPDWESEQYF
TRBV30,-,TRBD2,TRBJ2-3,TGTGCCTGGAGCGGACTAGGGAGTGGCACAGATACGCAGTATTTT,CAWSGLGSGTDTQYF
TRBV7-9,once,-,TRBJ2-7,TGTGCCAGCAGCTTAGGCGGGGTAGACTCCTACGAGCAGTACTTC,CASSLGGVDSYEQYF
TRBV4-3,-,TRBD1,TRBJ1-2,TGCGCCAGCAGCCTCTCAAATCTTGACAGGGCCATCTATGGCTACACCTTC,CASSLSNLDRAIYGYTF
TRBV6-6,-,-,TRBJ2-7,TGTGCCAGCAGCCCGAAGCAGTACTTC,CASSPKQYF
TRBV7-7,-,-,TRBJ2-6,TGTGCTAGCAGCCCGAGGGAGTTTAGCTCTGGGGCCAACGTCCTGACTTTC,CASSPREFSSGANVLTF
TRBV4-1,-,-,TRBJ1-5,TGCGCCAGCAGCCTTCTGGACACTAGCAATCAGCCCCAGCATTTT,CASSLLDTSNQPQHF
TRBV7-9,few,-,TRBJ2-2,TGTGCCAGCAGCTTCATCCTCCGAGGGCGGACCGGGGAGCTGTTTTTT,CASSFILRGRTGELFF
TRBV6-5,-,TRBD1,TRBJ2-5,TGTGCCAGCAGTCTTACAGGGGAGAAAGAGACCCAGTACTTC,CASSLTGEKETQYF
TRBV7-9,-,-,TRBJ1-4,TGTGCCAGCAGCATACTAAGGGAAAAACTGTTTTTT,CASSILREKLFF
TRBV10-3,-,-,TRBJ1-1,TGTGCCATCAGTGAGCCGGGGCAGCCGAACACTGAAGCTTTCTTT,CAISEPGQPNTEAFF
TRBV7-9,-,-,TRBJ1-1,TGTGCCAGCAGCTTAGTACAGGGAAACACTGAAGCTTTCTTT,CASSLVQGNTEAFF
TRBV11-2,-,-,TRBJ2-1,TGTGCCAGCACCCCCAGGGACACCCACAATGAGCAGTTCTTC,CASTPRDTHNEQFF
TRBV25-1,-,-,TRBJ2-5,TGTGCCAGCAGTGAACTTAGCGTGCGAGAGACCCAGTACTTC,CASSELSVRETQYF
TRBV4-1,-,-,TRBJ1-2,TGCGCCAGCAGCCAGGCCTTGGGTTCCCACTATGGCTACACCTTC,CASSQALGSHYGYTF
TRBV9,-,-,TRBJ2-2,TGTGCCAGCAGCGTCGGGGGCAACACCGGGGAGCTGTTTTTT,CASSVGGNTGELFF
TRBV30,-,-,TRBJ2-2,TGTGCCTGGGCCGAAGTGTACACCGGGGAGCTGTTTTTT,CAWAEVYTGELFF
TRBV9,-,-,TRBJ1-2,TGTGCCAGCAGCGAGATAAAATATGGCTACACCTTC,CASSEIKYGYTF
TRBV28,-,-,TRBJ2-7,TGTGCCAGCAGCACTTTAAGGGTGCCGGGCCTCACCCCGGGACACGAGCAGTACTTC,CASSTLRVPGLTPGHEQYF
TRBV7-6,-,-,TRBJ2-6,TGTGCCGGCAGCCAGGTTACTGAAATCTCACAAAGTCGGGCCAACGTCCTGACTTTC,CAGSQVTEISQSRANVLTF
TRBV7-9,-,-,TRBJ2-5,TGTGCCAGCAGCCAATCTAAAAGGCAAGAGACCCAGTACTTC,CASSQSKRQETQYF
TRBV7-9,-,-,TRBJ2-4,TGTGCCAGCAGCTTAACGACAGTAGGACTAGCCAAAAACATTCAGTACTTC,CASSLTTVGLAKNIQYF
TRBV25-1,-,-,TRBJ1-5,TGTGCCAGCAGCCCGGGGCAGGGGAATCAGCCCCAGCATTTT,CASSPGQGNQPQHF
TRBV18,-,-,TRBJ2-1,TGTGCCAGCTCACCACGGAATGGCGGCTCCTACAATGAGCAGTTCTTC,CASSPRNGGSYNEQFF
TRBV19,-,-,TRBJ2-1,TGTGCCAGTAGTATAGCGCAGGGGGGTGGTGAGCAGTTCTTC,CASSIAQGGGEQFF
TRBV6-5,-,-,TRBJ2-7,TGTGCCAGCAGTTACGGACCAAACTACGAGCAGTACTTC,CASSYGPNYEQYF